Shown below are 21 T cell receptor beta chains from a single sample sequenced in a study of blood T cell repertoires in COVID-19. Here immunoSEQ multiplex PCR was the method, and the copy in TCRdb shows in-frame clones only, minus some. The data contain roughly 350,000 clones, about 85% of them singletons. The sequencing input was peripheral blood. The source is a woman younger than 35 with acute or convalescent COVID-19.

The V and J genes are TRBV19 and TRBJ1-5; possibly TRBD1 for D (5 bases). The V gene lost 0 bases and the J gene lost 5 bases, with 14 bases spanning the gap. Per the germline V gene, CDR1 is LNHDA and CDR2 is SQIVND (reference sequence). The CDR3 has 16 amino acids. The CDR3 loop reads CASSIERGMRDQPQHF. The CDR3 nucleotides read TGTGCCAGTAGTATAGAGCGGGGGATGAGGGATCAGCCCCAGCATTTT.

This chain uses TRBV5-1 with TRBJ2-5; 8 bases match TRBD2. Looked up from germline, CDR1 is SGHRS and CDR2 is YFSETQ. With V trimmed by 4 bases and J by 5 bases, 13 bases remained unmatched. CDR3 length: 16 residues. CDR3 residues: CASSRPMAGGFETQYF. For the CDR3, the DNA is TGCGCCAGCAGCCGGCCCATGGCGGGGGGCTTCGAGACCCAGTACTTC. The entire variable domain, with the rest obtained from reference TRBV5-1 and TRBJ2-5, is as follows: KAGVTQTPRYLIKTRGQQVTLSCSPISGHRSVSWYQQTPGQGLQFLFEYFSETQRNKGNFPGRFSGRQFSNSRSEMNVSTLELGDSALYLCASSRPMAGGFETQYFGPGTRLLVL.

The chain carries TRBV28 and TRBJ1-1; D may be TRBD1 (6 bases). The CDR3 spans 14 residues. V shed 6 bases and J shed 4 bases, with 15 bases lying between them. The germline V gene encodes CDR1 MDHEN and CDR2 SYDVKM. CDR3 nucleotide sequence: TGTGCCAGCAGCCCCAGGGGTTCAGGCACTGAAGCTTTCTTT. Its translation: CASSPRGSGTEAFF.

The chain is built from TRBV3-1 (or the pseudogene TRBV3-2) and TRBJ2-7; a possible D gene is TRBD1 (6 bases). Looked up from germline, CDR1 is LGHDT and CDR2 is YNNKEL (reference sequence). Trimming removed 5 bases at V and 0 bases at J, with 14 bases between. The CDR3 consists of 15 residues. This CDR3 reads CASSFLQGFSYEQYF. The CDR3 nucleotides are TGTGCCAGCAGCTTCCTACAGGGATTCTCCTACGAGCAGTACTTC.

This clone appeared a few times. V gene TRBV27 combines with J gene TRBJ1-5, with 7 positions matching TRBD1. J lost 4 bases, V lost 2 bases, and 23 bases had no gene match. This CDR3 contains 21 residues. Looked up from germline, CDR1 is MNHEY and CDR2 is SMNVEV (reference sequence). CDR3 in amino acids: CASSLHVIFPTTGMGNQPQHF. The CDR3 nucleotides read TGTGCCAGCAGTTTACACGTAATTTTCCCCACGACAGGGATGGGGAATCAGCCCCAGCATTTT.

The chain uses TRBV25-1 and TRBJ1-6; D is unresolved. The germline V gene has CDR1 MGHDK and CDR2 SYGVNS. V dropped 3 bases and J dropped 0 bases, with 9 bases sitting between them. The CDR3 extends over 16 amino acids. The CDR3 DNA reads as TGTGCCAGCAGTGAGGATAGGAGCTCCTATAATTCACCCCTCCACTTT. It translates to CASSEDRSSYNSPLHF.

The rearrangement uses TRBV7-6 and TRBJ1-4; no reliable D call. This CDR3 is 16 amino acids long. Germline assignment: CDR1 SGHVS and CDR2 FNYEAQ. Trimming removed 1 base at V and 2 bases at J, with 11 bases between. CDR3 region: CASSLVTGVTNEKLFF. CDR3 sequence (DNA): TGTGCCAGCAGCTTAGTTACCGGAGTGACTAATGAAAAACTGTTTTTT.

In DNA form, the CDR3 reads TGCAGTGCTATAAAGGGGTTCGGCTACACCTTC. Amino acid sequence: CSAIKGFGYTF. This chain uses TRBV20-1 with TRBJ1-2; weak D call: TRBD1 (5 bases). There are 11 residues in the CDR3. In germline, CDR1 is DFQATT, CDR2 SNEGSKA (reference sequence). Trimming shortened V by 4 bases and J by 8 bases, and 11 bases separated the two germline ends.

The CDR3 sequence is CASSTIYGYTF. DNA of the CDR3: TGTGCCAGTAGTACTATCTATGGCTACACCTTC. The V and J genes are TRBV19 and TRBJ1-2; D is unresolved. Trimming removed 4 bases at V and 4 bases at J, with 4 bases between. The CDR3 extends over 11 amino acids. Germline CDR1 and CDR2: LNHDA and SQIVND (reference sequence).

The chain employs TRBV19 and TRBJ2-1; TRBD1 agrees at 10 bases. Germline assignment: CDR1 LNHDA and CDR2 SQIVND (reference sequence). Losses at the gene ends were 7 bases for V and 3 bases for J; bases not matched to a gene: 3. The CDR3 runs 14 residues. CDR3 sequence: CASTRTGGYNEQFF. CDR3 sequence (DNA): TGTGCCAGTACTCGGACAGGGGGCTACAATGAGCAGTTCTTC.

The chain recombines TRBV6-5 with TRBJ1-1; a possible D gene is TRBD1 (5 bases). CDR3 length equals 13 residues. CDR1 is MNHEY, CDR2 SVGAGI, per germline. V lost 6 bases and J 1 base, leaving 9 bases between the germline ends. CDR3 region: CASSLGQNTEAFF. CDR3 DNA: TGTGCCAGCAGCCTTGGACAGAACACTGAAGCTTTCTTT.

V is TRBV19 and J is TRBJ1-1; 8 nucleotides line up with TRBD1. The germline gives CDR1 LNHDA, CDR2 SQIVND (reference sequence). The CDR3 is 16 amino acids. Losses at the gene ends were 6 bases for V and 1 base for J; bases not matched to a gene: 10. The CDR3, as DNA: TGTGCCAGTAGCCGACCCCAGGGGGCTGGGAACACTGAAGCTTTCTTT. This sequence encodes CASSRPQGAGNTEAFF.

V usage is TRBV19 and J usage is TRBJ1-1; a possible D gene is TRBD1 (6 bases). Germline V gives CDR1 LNHDA, CDR2 SQIVND (reference sequence). V lost 10 bases and J 5 bases, leaving 23 bases between the germline ends. This CDR3 has 15 residues. The CDR3 DNA follows: TGTGCCACTACGGGGGGGCAGGGATGGTTGACTGAAGCTTTCTTT. Its translation: CATTGGQGWLTEAFF.

This sequence joins TRBV19 and TRBJ1-5; D is unclear. The V gene's germline CDR1 is LNHDA and CDR2 SQIVND (reference sequence). The CDR3 covers 13 residues. V gave up 10 bases and J gave up 5 bases, with 15 bases separating them. CDR3 nucleotides: TGTGCCACCAATGGACGGGGAGATCAGCCCCAGCATTTT. This codes for CATNGRGDQPQHF. Filled out from reference TRBV19 and TRBJ1-5, the complete variable domain reads DGGITQSPKYLFRKEGQNVTLSCEQNLNHDAMYWYRQDPGQGLRLIYYSQIVNDFQKGDIAEGYSVSREKKESFPLTVTSAQKNPTAFYLCATNGRGDQPQHFGDGTRLSIL.

V and J are TRBV6-2 or TRBV6-3 and TRBJ1-1, with a tentative D call TRBD1 (5 bases). Germline-derived CDR1 and CDR2 are MNHEY and SVGEGT. V lost 5 bases and J lost 0, with 22 bases in between. This CDR3 region has 18 residues. CDR3 loop: CASSLLFFEKGLNTEAFF. The CDR3 coding sequence is TGTGCCAGCAGTCTTTTGTTTTTCGAAAAGGGGTTGAACACTGAAGCTTTCTTT.

The chain is built from TRBV2 and TRBJ2-7; 9 positions agree with TRBD2. V lost 0 bases and J lost 2; bases outside the gene matches: 2. The CDR3 sequence is 15 residues long. Germline CDR1 SNHLY, CDR2 FYNNEI. CDR3 protein: CASSEAGGGAYEQYF. CDR3 nucleotides: TGTGCCAGCAGTGAAGCGGGCGGGGGGGCCTACGAGCAGTACTTC.

This rearrangement joins TRBV20-1 to TRBJ1-4; D is perhaps TRBD1 (5 bases). The germline V gene has CDR1 DFQATT and CDR2 SNEGSKA (reference sequence). The CDR3 is made up of 11 amino acids. V lost 5 bases to trimming and J lost 9 bases, with 10 bases between them. The CDR3 coding sequence is TGCAGTGCTGGGGGGACCCAAAAACTGTTTTTT. Translated: CSAGGTQKLFF.

Only a few counts were recorded for this clone. The chain combines TRBV6-4 with TRBJ2-1, with D uncertain. Germline CDR1 MRHNA, CDR2 SNTAGT. The CDR3 runs 13 residues. The ends were cut back, 5 bases at V and 10 bases at J, with 15 bases in the middle. Written as DNA, the CDR3 is TGTGCCAGCAGTTTCCGCGTAATGGAGGAGCAGTTCTTC. It specifies CASSFRVMEEQFF.

The J gene is TRBJ1-2, the V gene TRBV28, with 10 positions matching TRBD1. V shed 7 bases and J 4 bases; nucleotides not matched to a gene: 15. CDR3 length equals 17 residues. Looked up from germline, CDR1 is MDHEN and CDR2 is SYDVKM. CDR3 protein: CASIPLQGQGKGYGYTF. The CDR3 DNA follows: TGTGCCAGCATACCTCTCCAGGGACAGGGGAAAGGCTATGGCTACACCTTC.

The genes are TRBV4-1 and TRBJ1-2, with a weak D call TRBD1 (5 bases). CDR3 size: 16 residues. Deletions cut 1 base from V and 5 bases from J, with 17 bases between. Germline V gene lookup returns CDR1 MGHRA and CDR2 YSYEKL. DNA for the CDR3: TGCGCCAGCAGCCAAGTTCTCAGGGAGGTCCCATATGGCTACACCTTC. Translated, it gives CASSQVLREVPYGYTF.

The gene calls are TRBV27 and TRBJ2-7, with 8 bases lining up with TRBD1. Germline V CDR1 and CDR2: MNHEY, SMNVEV (reference sequence). The CDR3 is 15 amino acids. The ends lost 3 bases at V and 2 bases at J; junction bases unmatched: 6. In DNA form, the CDR3 reads TGTGCCAGCAGTTTCACCGGGACAGGAGCCTACGAGCAGTACTTC. This translates into CASSFTGTGAYEQYF.